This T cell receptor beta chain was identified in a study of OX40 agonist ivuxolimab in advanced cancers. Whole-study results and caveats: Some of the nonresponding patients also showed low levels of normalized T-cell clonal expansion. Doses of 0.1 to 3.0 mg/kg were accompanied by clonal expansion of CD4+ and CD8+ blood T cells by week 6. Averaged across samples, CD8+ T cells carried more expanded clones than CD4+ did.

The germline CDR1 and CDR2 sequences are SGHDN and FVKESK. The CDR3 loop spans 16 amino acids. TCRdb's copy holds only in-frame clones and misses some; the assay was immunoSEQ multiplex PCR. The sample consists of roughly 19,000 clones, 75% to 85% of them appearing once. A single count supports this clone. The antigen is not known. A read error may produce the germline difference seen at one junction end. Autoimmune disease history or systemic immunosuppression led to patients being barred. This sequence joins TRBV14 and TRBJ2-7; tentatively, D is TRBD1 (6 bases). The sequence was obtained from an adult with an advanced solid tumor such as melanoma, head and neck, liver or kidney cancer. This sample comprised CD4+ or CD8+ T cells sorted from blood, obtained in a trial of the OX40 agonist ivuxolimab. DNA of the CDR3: TGTGCCAGCAGCCCCCCGGACAGCGAGCCTTCCTACGGGCAGTACTTC. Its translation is CASSPPDSEPSYGQYF.